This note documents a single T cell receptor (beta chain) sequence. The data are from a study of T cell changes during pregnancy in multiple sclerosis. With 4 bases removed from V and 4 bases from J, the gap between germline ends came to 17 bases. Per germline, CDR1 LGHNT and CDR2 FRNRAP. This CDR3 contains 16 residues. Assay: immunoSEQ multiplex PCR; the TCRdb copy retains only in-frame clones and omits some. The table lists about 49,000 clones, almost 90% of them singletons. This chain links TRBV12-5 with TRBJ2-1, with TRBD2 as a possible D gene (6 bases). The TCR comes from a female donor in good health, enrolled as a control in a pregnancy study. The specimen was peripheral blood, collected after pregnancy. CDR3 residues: CASGWGVPGGYNEQFF. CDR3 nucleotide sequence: TGTGCTAGTGGTTGGGGGGTACCTGGGGGTTACAATGAGCAGTTCTTC.